The 28 T cell receptor beta chains listed next were all sequenced from one sample in a study of graft-versus-host responses after intestinal transplantation. Clones were sequenced by immunoSEQ multiplex PCR, and TCRdb holds only the in-frame ones, with some missing. Among 20,000 to 30,000 clones listed, 70% to 90% were seen once. The sequences come from PBMCs, collected 28 days after intestinal transplant. Every receptor here comes from a human patient who received an intestinal transplant, so some T cells may come from the graft donor.

The chain combines TRBV6-5 with TRBJ2-6; D is perhaps TRBD1 (5 bases). The germline CDR1 and CDR2 sequences are MNHEY and SVGAGI. The CDR3 length is 15 residues. Trimming stripped 2 bases from V and 0 bases from J, with 5 bases between. CDR3 in amino acids: CASSYDSSGANVLTF. The CDR3 nucleotides read TGTGCCAGCAGTTACGACAGCTCTGGGGCCAACGTCCTGACTTTC.

The V call is TRBV9, the J call TRBJ2-1; 13 bases match TRBD2. CDR3 length equals 15 residues. With V trimmed by 3 bases and J by 8 bases, 5 bases remained unmatched. The germline gives CDR1 SGDLS, CDR2 YYNGEE. The chain's CDR3 is CASSATSGRADEQFF. CDR3 bases: TGTGCCAGCAGCGCCACTAGCGGGAGGGCGGATGAGCAGTTCTTC.

This chain connects TRBV5-1 to TRBJ1-2; a weak D match, TRBD1 (5 bases). Germline lookup yields CDR1 SGHRS and CDR2 YFSETQ. The CDR3 consists of 17 residues. V was pared by 0 bases and J by 4 bases, with 19 bases between. CDR3 sequence: CASSLGVGRDSTYGYTF. CDR3 nucleotide sequence: TGCGCCAGCAGCTTGGGTGTCGGCAGGGATTCGACCTATGGCTACACCTTC.

The J gene is TRBJ2-7, the V gene TRBV6-5; 9 bases are shared with TRBD2. V lost 4 bases to trimming and J lost 7 bases; unmatched junction nucleotides: 14. Per the germline V gene, CDR1 is MNHEY and CDR2 is SVGAGI. This CDR3 has 16 amino acids. The CDR3 DNA reads TGTGCCAGCAGTTTGAGGGGGGCGGGAGGGCCGAGTGAGCAGTACTTC. It translates to CASSLRGAGGPSEQYF.

This clone was seen only once. V and J are TRBV5-1 and TRBJ2-5, with 10 bases matching TRBD1. With the DNA end fitting TRBJ2-7 better, the J assignment may be wrong. Germline CDR1 reads SGHRS; CDR2 reads YFSETQ. The CDR3 extends over 14 amino acids. CDR3 coding DNA: TGCGCCAGCAGCTTGGGACAGGGGGCGTACGAGCAGTACTTC. It codes for CASSLGQGAYEQYF.

The chain employs TRBV4-2 and TRBJ1-1; no firm D call. The CDR3 is made up of 15 amino acids. V lost 1 base and J lost 1, with 10 bases in between. Germline assignment: CDR1 LGHNA and CDR2 YNFKEQ. In DNA form, the CDR3 reads TGTGCCAGCAGCCAAGTTGAGGGATCGAACACTGAAGCTTTCTTT. The encoded protein is CASSQVEGSNTEAFF.

The J gene is TRBJ1-1, the V gene TRBV7-4; TRBD1 matches 7 bases. The V and J ends lost 4 bases and 1 base, in that order; junction bases with no gene match: 6. The CDR3 is 15 amino acids. CDR1 and CDR2 from the germline V gene are SGHVT and SQSDAQ. CDR3 residues: CASSSDRMKNTEAFF. The DNA of the CDR3 is TGTGCCAGCAGCTCGGACAGGATGAAGAACACTGAAGCTTTCTTT. Supplemented by reference TRBV7-4 and TRBJ1-1, the full variable domain reads GAGVSQSPRYKVAKRGRDVALRCDSISGHVTLYWYRQTLGQGSEVLTYSQSDAQRDKSGRPSGRFSAERPERSVSTLKIQRTEQGDSAVYLCASSSDRMKNTEAFFGQGTRLTVV.

V and J are TRBV2 and TRBJ1-1; D remains unclear. The CDR3 covers 13 residues. Per germline, CDR1 SNHLY and CDR2 FYNNEI. Trimming removed 3 bases at V and 5 bases at J, with 10 bases between. The CDR3 loop is CASSEYRKTEAFF. The CDR3 nucleotides read TGTGCCAGCAGTGAGTATAGGAAAACTGAAGCTTTCTTT.

V usage is TRBV10-2 and J usage is TRBJ2-1; D gene ambiguous. V was shortened by 10 bases and J by 0 bases, with 13 bases between the two germline ends. The V gene's germline CDR1 is WSHSY and CDR2 SAAADI. The CDR3 contains 14 residues. The CDR3 loop is CATRVPSSYNEQFF. Written as DNA, the CDR3 is TGCGCCACCAGAGTTCCCAGCTCCTACAATGAGCAGTTCTTC.

This chain links TRBV13 with TRBJ2-5; weak D call: TRBD1 (6 bases). Looked up from germline, CDR1 is PRHDT and CDR2 is FYEKMQ (reference sequence). The germline V and J ends were trimmed by 0 bases and 2 bases, with 10 bases remaining between them. The CDR3 length is 15 residues. The CDR3 DNA follows: TGTGCCAGCAGCTTAGGCCTAACAGGGCAAGAGACCCAGTACTTC. Protein: CASSLGLTGQETQYF.

The chain links TRBV28 to TRBJ2-7; either TRBD1 or TRBD2 may supply D (7 bases each). Trimming removed 7 bases from V and 2 bases from J, with 21 bases in between. CDR1 MDHEN and CDR2 SYDVKM come from the germline V gene. The CDR3 totals 16 residues. CDR3 nucleotides: TGTGCCAGCATCGAAGCGGGGAGGGGGCTAACCTACGAGCAGTACTTC. Translated: CASIEAGRGLTYEQYF.

This sequence joins TRBV6-5 and TRBJ1-5; D not resolved. V dropped 1 base and J dropped 2 bases, with 12 bases sitting between them. CDR1 and CDR2 (germline): MNHEY, SVGAGI. The CDR3 consists of 16 residues. CDR3 region: CASSYFGVGRNQPQHF. As DNA, the CDR3 is TGTGCCAGCAGTTACTTCGGGGTAGGTCGCAATCAGCCCCAGCATTTT.

This chain connects TRBV28 to TRBJ2-7; no clear D. Germline V gene lookup returns CDR1 MDHEN and CDR2 SYDVKM. This CDR3 comprises 13 residues. The V end lost 5 bases, the J end lost 3 bases, and 11 bases lay between the germline ends. This chain's CDR3 is CASSVLSSYEQYF. Written as DNA, the CDR3 is TGTGCCAGCAGTGTCCTCTCTAGCTACGAGCAGTACTTC.

This chain connects TRBV25-1 to TRBJ2-2, with D possibly matching TRBD1 (6 bases). CDR3 length: 15 amino acids. Between the trimmed V and J ends, which lost 4 bases and 0 bases, there was a span of 9 bases. Germline V gives CDR1 MGHDK, CDR2 SYGVNS. CDR3 amino acids: CASSGGPANTGELFF. In nucleotides, the CDR3 is TGTGCCAGCAGTGGGGGGCCCGCGAACACCGGGGAGCTGTTTTTT.

The chain couples TRBV4-1 to TRBJ2-3; weak D call: TRBD2 (5 bases). CDR3 length: 17 residues. The V gene's germline CDR1 is MGHRA and CDR2 YSYEKL. Trimming stripped 1 base from V and 2 bases from J, with 16 bases between. This chain's CDR3 is CASSQVPPPGVTDTQYF. The CDR3 coding sequence is TGCGCCAGCAGCCAAGTGCCCCCGCCCGGGGTCACAGATACGCAGTATTTT.

J is TRBJ2-7 and V is TRBV6-5; tentatively, D is TRBD2 (6 bases). Trimming left V 6 bases short and J 3 bases short, with 12 bases between. The CDR3 is made up of 13 amino acids. CDR1 MNHEY and CDR2 SVGAGI come from the germline V gene. The CDR3 here is CASSRDLGYEQYF. The DNA of the CDR3 is TGTGCCAGCAGCCGGGACTTAGGCTACGAGCAGTACTTC.

J is TRBJ2-5 and V is TRBV27; D remains unclear. V shed 3 bases and J shed 5 bases, with 10 bases lying between them. This CDR3 has 13 residues. Germline CDR1 and CDR2: MNHEY and SMNVEV (reference sequence). The CDR3 here is CASSFRSGETQYF. The CDR3 DNA reads TGTGCCAGCAGTTTTAGGTCGGGCGAGACCCAGTACTTC.

J is TRBJ2-7 and V is TRBV6-6; no reliable D call. The CDR3 has 11 amino acids. Germline lookup yields CDR1 MNHNY and CDR2 SVGAGI (reference sequence). Trimming took off 4 bases at V and 8 bases at J, with 9 bases between the two ends. This CDR3 is CASSSGHKQYF. Here the CDR3 DNA reads TGTGCCAGCAGTTCTGGCCATAAGCAGTACTTC.

In its sample, this clone was seen a few times. The V call is TRBV6-1, the J call TRBJ2-7; no clear D. Germline V CDR1 and CDR2: MNHNS, SASEGT. The length of the CDR3 is 14 residues. Deletions cut 0 bases from V and 7 bases from J, with 13 bases between. CDR3 region: CASSEAGNSREQYF. The CDR3 DNA follows: TGTGCCAGCAGTGAAGCCGGCAATTCGCGAGAGCAGTACTTC.

The genes are TRBV5-1 and TRBJ2-7, with D perhaps given as TRBD1 or TRBD2 (5 bases each). Trimming removed 4 bases from V and 1 base from J, with 9 bases in between. Looked up from germline, CDR1 is SGHRS and CDR2 is YFSETQ. The CDR3 runs to 13 residues. CDR3 sequence: CASSTGLSYEQYF. The CDR3 nucleotides read TGCGCCAGCAGCACGGGGCTTTCCTACGAGCAGTACTTC. The complete variable domain, with remaining parts taken from reference TRBV5-1 and TRBJ2-7, reads KAGVTQTPRYLIKTRGQQVTLSCSPISGHRSVSWYQQTPGQGLQFLFEYFSETQRNKGNFPGRFSGRQFSNSRSEMNVSTLELGDSALYLCASSTGLSYEQYFGPGTRLTVT.

The sample holds a few counts of this clone. The rearrangement uses TRBV7-9 and TRBJ2-1; 7 bases are shared with TRBD2. The V and J ends lost 8 bases and 1 base, in that order; junction bases with no gene match: 11. The CDR3 sequence is 16 residues long. Germline V CDR1 and CDR2: SEHNR, FQNEAQ (reference sequence). The CDR3 nucleotides are TGTGCCAGCTCGACTAGCATCTCCCCATCCTACAATGAGCAGTTCTTC. Translating it yields CASSTSISPSYNEQFF.

The rearrangement uses TRBV6-1 and TRBJ2-5; 9 nucleotides agree with TRBD2. CDR3 length: 15 residues. The germline CDR1 and CDR2 sequences are MNHNS and SASEGT. J gave up 2 bases and V 4 bases, and 5 bases lay outside the gene matches. Written as DNA, the CDR3 is TGTGCCAGCAGTGCGCGGGGGGGAGAACAAGAGACCCAGTACTTC. As protein: CASSARGGEQETQYF.

The chain couples TRBV4-1 to TRBJ1-3; a possible D gene is TRBD1 (5 bases). The V end was cut by 3 bases, the J end by 4 bases, with 19 bases between. The CDR3 has 17 amino acids. CDR1 MGHRA and CDR2 YSYEKL come from the germline V gene. The CDR3 nucleotides read TGCGCCAGCAGCCAGGAGCAATTCCCGGGGGGAGGAAACACCATATATTTT. Protein: CASSQEQFPGGGNTIYF.

This clone was detected a few times. The chain links TRBV9 to TRBJ2-1; 14 bases line up with TRBD2. The CDR3 totals 13 residues. V lost 9 bases and J lost 9; bases outside the gene matches: 5. CDR1 and CDR2 (germline): SGDLS, YYNGEE. CDR3 nucleotides: TGTGCCACGTCCGGGACTAGCGGGGGTGAGCAGTTCTTC. As protein: CATSGTSGGEQFF.

This chain connects TRBV5-1 to TRBJ1-5; D gene unclear. The CDR3 is 13 amino acids. The V end was cut by 0 bases, the J end by 5 bases, with 6 bases between. Germline V gene lookup returns CDR1 SGHRS and CDR2 YFSETQ. CDR3 sequence (DNA): TGCGCCAGCAGCTTGGCAGTGGATCAGCCCCAGCATTTT. Protein sequence: CASSLAVDQPQHF.

The chain has TRBV5-1 and TRBJ2-5, with D possibly called TRBD1 or TRBD2 (6 bases each). Trimming pared 7 bases from V and 2 bases from J, leaving 18 bases between. This CDR3 has 15 amino acids. CDR1 SGHRS and CDR2 YFSETQ come from the germline V gene. CDR3 DNA: TGCGCCAGCGTGGGGGGCGCTGGGGGGCAAGAGACCCAGTACTTC. Its translation is CASVGGAGGQETQYF.

V gene TRBV29-1 combines with J gene TRBJ1-3; D remains ambiguous. Germline-derived CDR1 and CDR2 are SQVTM and ANQGSEA. V was trimmed by 3 bases and J by 0 bases, leaving 9 bases between them. CDR3 size: 14 residues. The CDR3 spells CSVEGTISGNTIYF. The CDR3 bases are TGCAGCGTTGAGGGCACAATCTCTGGAAACACCATATATTTT.

This clone was recorded only once. J is TRBJ1-6 and V is TRBV14; D unresolved. Trimming cost V 4 bases and J 8 bases, with 18 bases left between them. Looked up from germline, CDR1 is SGHDN and CDR2 is FVKESK. This CDR3 is built from 16 residues. The CDR3 here is CASSLRHPGGYSPLHF. CDR3 in DNA: TGTGCCAGCAGCCTCCGACATCCAGGTGGATATTCACCCCTCCACTTT.